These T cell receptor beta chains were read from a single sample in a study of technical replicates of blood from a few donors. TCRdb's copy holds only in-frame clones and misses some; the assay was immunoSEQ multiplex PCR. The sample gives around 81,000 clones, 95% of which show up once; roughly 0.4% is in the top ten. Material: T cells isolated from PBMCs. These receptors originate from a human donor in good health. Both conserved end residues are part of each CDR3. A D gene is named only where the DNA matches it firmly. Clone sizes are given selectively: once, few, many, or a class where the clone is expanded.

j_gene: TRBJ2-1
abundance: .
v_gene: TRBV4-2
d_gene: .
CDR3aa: CASSLIYQGYEQFF
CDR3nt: TGTGCCAGCAGCCTGATATATCAGGGCTATGAGCAGTTCTTC

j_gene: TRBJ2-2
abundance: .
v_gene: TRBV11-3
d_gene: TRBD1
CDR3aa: CASSKYGQGAGGELFF
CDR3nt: TGTGCCAGCAGCAAGTATGGACAGGGGGCCGGCGGGGAGCTGTTTTTT

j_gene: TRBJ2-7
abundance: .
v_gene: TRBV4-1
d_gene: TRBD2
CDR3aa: CASSSRASGSYEQYF
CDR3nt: TGCGCCAGCAGCTCCCGGGCTAGCGGCTCCTACGAGCAGTACTTC

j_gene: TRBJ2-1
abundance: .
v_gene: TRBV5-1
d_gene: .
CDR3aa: CASSFGRLRSYNEQFF
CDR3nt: TGCGCCAGCAGCTTTGGTAGACTTAGATCCTACAATGAGCAGTTCTTC

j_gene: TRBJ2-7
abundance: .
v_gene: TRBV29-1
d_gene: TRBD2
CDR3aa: CSVEGGGGYEQYF
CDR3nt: TGCAGCGTTGAAGGCGGGGGAGGATACGAGCAGTACTTC

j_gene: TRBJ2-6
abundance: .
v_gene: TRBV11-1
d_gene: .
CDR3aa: CASSLLGPGANVLTF
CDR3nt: TGTGCCAGCAGCTTATTGGGGCCTGGGGCCAACGTCCTGACTTTC

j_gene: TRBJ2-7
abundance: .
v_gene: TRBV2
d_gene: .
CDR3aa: CASSEARGSYEQYF
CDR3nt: TGTGCCAGCAGTGAAGCAAGGGGATCCTACGAGCAGTACTTC

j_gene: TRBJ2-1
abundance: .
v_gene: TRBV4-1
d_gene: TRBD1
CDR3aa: CASSQGTARYEQFF
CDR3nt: TGCGCCAGCAGCCAGGGGACAGCCCGGTATGAGCAGTTCTTC

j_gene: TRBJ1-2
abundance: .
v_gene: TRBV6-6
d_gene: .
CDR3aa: CASSYREDYGYTF
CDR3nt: TGTGCCAGCAGTTATAGGGAGGACTATGGCTACACCTTC

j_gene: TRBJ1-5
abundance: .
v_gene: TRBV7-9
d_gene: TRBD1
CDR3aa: CASSPISGTGINQPQHF
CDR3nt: TGTGCCAGCAGCCCTATCTCCGGGACAGGGATCAATCAGCCCCAGCATTTT

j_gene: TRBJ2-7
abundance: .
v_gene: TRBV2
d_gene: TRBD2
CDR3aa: CASSNRLADYEQYF
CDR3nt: TGTGCCAGCAGTAACAGACTAGCTGATTACGAGCAGTACTTC

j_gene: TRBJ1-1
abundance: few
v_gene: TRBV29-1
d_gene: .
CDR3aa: CSVGHENMNTEAFF
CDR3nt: TGCAGCGTTGGACACGAGAATATGAACACTGAAGCTTTCTTT

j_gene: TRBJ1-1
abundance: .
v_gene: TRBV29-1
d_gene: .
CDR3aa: CSSTDRNWQEAFF
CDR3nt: TGCAGCTCAACAGACAGGAATTGGCAGGAAGCTTTCTTT

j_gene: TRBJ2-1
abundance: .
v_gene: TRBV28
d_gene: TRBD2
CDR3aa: CASSFPTSGSLSSYNEQFF
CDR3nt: TGTGCCAGCAGTTTTCCGACTAGCGGGAGTCTGAGCTCCTACAATGAGCAGTTCTTC

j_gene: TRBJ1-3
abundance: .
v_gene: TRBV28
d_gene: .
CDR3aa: CASSLAGDSGNTIYF
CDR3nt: TGTGCCAGCAGTTTAGCAGGGGACTCTGGAAACACCATATATTTT

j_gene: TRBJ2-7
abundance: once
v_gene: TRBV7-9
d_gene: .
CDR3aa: CASSLRSGDSYEQYF
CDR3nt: TGTGCCAGCAGCTTAAGGAGCGGAGACTCCTACGAGCAGTACTTC

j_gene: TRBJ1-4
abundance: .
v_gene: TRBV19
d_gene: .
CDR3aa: CASSIRGTNEKLFF
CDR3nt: TGTGCCAGTAGTATACGCGGAACTAATGAAAAACTGTTTTTT

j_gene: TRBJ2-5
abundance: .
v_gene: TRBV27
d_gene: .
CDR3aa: CASSLMGAGETQYF
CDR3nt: TGTGCCAGCAGTTTAATGGGGGCGGGTGAGACCCAGTACTTC

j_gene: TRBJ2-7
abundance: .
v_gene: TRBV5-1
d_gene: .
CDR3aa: CASSFRLDSYEQYF
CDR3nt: TGCGCCAGCAGCTTTCGACTAGACTCCTACGAGCAGTACTTC

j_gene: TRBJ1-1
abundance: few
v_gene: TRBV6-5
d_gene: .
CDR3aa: CASTGQMNTEAFF
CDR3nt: TGTGCCAGCACAGGGCAAATGAACACTGAAGCTTTCTTT

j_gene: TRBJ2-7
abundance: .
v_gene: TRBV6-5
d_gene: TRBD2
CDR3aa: CASRRTSSYEQYF
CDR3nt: TGTGCCAGCAGGCGGACTAGTTCCTACGAGCAGTACTTC

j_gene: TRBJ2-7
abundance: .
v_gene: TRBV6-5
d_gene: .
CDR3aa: CASGRGGQGAEQYF
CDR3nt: TGTGCCAGCGGGAGGGGGGGTCAGGGCGCCGAGCAGTACTTC

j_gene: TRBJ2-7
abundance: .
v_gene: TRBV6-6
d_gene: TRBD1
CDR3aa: CASRDRGSEQYF
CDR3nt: TGTGCCAGCCGGGACAGGGGGTCCGAGCAGTACTTC

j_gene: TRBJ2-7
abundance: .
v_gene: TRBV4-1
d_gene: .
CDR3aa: CASSQSSYEQYF
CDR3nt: TGCGCCAGCAGCCAATCTAGCTACGAGCAGTACTTC

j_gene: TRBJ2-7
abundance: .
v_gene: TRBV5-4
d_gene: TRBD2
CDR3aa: CASSPGTSGSSNEQYF
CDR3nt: TGTGCCAGCAGTCCCGGGACTAGCGGGAGTAGTAACGAGCAGTACTTC

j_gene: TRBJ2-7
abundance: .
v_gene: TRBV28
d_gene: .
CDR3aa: CASTLGQSLYEQYF
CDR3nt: TGTGCCAGCACCCTAGGACAGTCCCTTTACGAGCAGTACTTC

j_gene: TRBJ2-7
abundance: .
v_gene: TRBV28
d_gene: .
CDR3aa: CASTPIFRAHEQYF
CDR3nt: TGTGCCAGCACCCCTATATTCAGGGCCCACGAGCAGTACTTC

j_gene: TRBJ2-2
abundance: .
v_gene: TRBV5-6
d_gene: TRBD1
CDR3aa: CASSPIRGRRTGELFF
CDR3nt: TGTGCCAGCAGCCCGATCAGGGGGCGAAGGACCGGGGAGCTGTTTTTT

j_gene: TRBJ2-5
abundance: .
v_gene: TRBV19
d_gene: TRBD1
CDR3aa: CATVGQGMETQYF
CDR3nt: TGTGCCACCGTGGGACAGGGGATGGAGACCCAGTACTTC

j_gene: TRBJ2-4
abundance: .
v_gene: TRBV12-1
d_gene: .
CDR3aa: CASSLPGQGRNIQYF
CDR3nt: TGTGCCAGCAGCTTACCGGGACAGGGGAGGAACATTCAGTACTTC

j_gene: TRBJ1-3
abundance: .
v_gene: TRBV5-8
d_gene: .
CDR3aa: CASSGQRRVSGNTIYF
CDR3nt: TGTGCCAGCAGCGGCCAGAGGAGGGTGTCGGGAAACACCATATATTTT

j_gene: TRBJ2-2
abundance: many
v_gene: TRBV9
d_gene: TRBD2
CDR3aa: CASSGLAGNTGELFF
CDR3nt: TGTGCCAGCAGCGGACTAGCGGGAAACACCGGGGAGCTGTTTTTT

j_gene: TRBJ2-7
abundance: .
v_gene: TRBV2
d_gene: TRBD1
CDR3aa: CASSVSRTGTGDDEQYF
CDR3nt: TGTGCCAGCAGTGTCAGTAGAACCGGGACAGGGGATGACGAGCAGTACTTC

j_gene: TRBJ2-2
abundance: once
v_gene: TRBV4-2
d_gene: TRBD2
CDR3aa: CASSRSGREDTGELFF
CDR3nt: TGTGCCAGCAGCCGTAGCGGGAGGGAGGACACCGGGGAGCTGTTTTTT

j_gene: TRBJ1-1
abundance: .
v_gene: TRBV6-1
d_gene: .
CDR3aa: CASSAGYDLLNTEAFF
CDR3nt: TGTGCCAGCAGTGCAGGGTACGACTTGTTGAACACTGAAGCTTTCTTT

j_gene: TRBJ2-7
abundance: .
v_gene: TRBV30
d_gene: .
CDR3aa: CAWSIDISYEQYF
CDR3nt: TGTGCCTGGAGTATCGACATATCCTACGAGCAGTACTTC

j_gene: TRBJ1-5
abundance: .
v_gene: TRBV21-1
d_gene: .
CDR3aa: CASSKVLPQGVDQPQHF
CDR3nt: TGTGCCAGCAGCAAAGTCTTACCACAGGGGGTCGATCAGCCCCAGCATTTT

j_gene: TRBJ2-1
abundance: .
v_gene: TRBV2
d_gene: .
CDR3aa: CASFGAGAYNEQFF
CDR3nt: TGTGCCAGCTTCGGGGCAGGGGCCTACAATGAGCAGTTCTTC

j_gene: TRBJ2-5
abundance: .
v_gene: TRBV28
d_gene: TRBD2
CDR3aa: CASKIPAGLAGGGETQYF
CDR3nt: TGTGCCAGCAAGATTCCGGCGGGGCTAGCGGGAGGGGGGGAGACCCAGTACTTC

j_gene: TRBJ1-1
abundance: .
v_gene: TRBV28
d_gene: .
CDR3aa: CASFARTLNTEAFF
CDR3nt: TGTGCCAGCTTTGCACGGACATTGAACACTGAAGCTTTCTTT

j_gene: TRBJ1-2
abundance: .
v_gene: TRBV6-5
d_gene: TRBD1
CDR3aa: CASSLGTGAHYGYTF
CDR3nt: TGTGCCAGCAGTTTGGGAACAGGGGCTCACTATGGCTACACCTTC